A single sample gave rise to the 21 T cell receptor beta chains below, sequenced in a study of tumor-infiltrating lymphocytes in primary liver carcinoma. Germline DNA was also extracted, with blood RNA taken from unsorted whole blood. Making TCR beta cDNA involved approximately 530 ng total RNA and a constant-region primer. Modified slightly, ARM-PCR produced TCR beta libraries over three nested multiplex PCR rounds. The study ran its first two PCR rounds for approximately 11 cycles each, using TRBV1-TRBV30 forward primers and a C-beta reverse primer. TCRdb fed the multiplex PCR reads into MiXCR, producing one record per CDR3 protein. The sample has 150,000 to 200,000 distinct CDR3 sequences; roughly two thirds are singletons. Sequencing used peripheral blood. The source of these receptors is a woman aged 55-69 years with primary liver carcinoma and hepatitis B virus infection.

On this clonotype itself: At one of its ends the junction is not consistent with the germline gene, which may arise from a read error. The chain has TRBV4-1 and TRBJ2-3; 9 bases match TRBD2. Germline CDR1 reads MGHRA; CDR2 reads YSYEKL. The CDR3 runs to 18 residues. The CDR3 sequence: CASSQGYRAGTSTYTQYF. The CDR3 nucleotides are TGCGCCAGCAGCCAAGGCTACAGGGCGGGGACTAGCACATATACGCAGTATTTT.

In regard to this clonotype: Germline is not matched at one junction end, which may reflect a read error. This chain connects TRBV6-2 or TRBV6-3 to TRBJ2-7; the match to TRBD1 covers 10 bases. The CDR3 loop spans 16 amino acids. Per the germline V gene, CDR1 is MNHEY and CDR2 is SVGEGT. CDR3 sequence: CASSYQYLTGGDEQYF. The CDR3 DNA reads TGTGCCAGCAGTTATCAGTATTTGACAGGGGGCGACGAGCAATACTTC.

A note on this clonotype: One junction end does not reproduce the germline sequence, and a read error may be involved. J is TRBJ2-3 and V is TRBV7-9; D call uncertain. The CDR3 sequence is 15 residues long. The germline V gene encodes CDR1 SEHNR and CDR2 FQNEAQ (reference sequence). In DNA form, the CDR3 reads TGTGCCAGCAGCTTAAAGATCGGTAGCATAGATACGCAATATTTT. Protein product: CASSLKIGSIDTQYF.

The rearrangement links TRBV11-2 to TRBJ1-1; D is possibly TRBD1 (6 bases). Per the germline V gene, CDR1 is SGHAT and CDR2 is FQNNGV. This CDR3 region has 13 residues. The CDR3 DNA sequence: TGTCCTAGCAGCCCAAGGACAGTCACTGAAGCTTTCTTT. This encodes CPSSPRTVTEAFF.

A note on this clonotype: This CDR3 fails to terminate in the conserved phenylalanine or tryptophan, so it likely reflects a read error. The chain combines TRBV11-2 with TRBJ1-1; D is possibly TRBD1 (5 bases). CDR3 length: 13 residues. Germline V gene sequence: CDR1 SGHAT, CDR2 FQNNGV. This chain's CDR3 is CVSSFHGGTEAFL. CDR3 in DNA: TGTGTCAGCAGCTTTCATGGTGGGACCGAAGCTTTCCTT.

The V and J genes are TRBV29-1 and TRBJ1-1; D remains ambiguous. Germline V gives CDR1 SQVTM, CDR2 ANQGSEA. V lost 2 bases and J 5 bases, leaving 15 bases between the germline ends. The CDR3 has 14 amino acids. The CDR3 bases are TGCAGCGTTGAACAATCGGGCCGAAGGACTGAAGCTTTCTTT. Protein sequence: CSVEQSGRRTEAFF.

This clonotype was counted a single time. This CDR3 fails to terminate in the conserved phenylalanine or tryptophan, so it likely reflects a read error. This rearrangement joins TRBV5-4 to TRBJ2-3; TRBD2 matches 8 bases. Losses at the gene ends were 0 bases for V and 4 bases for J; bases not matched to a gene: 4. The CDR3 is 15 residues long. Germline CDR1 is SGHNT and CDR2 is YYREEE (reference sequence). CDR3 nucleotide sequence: TGTGCCAGCAGCTTGGGACTAGCGATTTCAGATACGCAGTATTCT. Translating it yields CASSLGLAISDTQYS.

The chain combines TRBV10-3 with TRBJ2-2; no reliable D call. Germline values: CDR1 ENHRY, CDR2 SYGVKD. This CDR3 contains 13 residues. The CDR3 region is CIISERQPGELFF. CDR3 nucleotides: TGTATCATCAGTGAGAGGCAGCCCGGGGAGCTGTTTTTT.

DNA for the CDR3: TGTGCCAGCATCGAGGGGACAGGGCGATACGAGCAGTACTTC. Its translation: CASIEGTGRYEQYF. This chain joins TRBV25-1 and TRBJ2-7; 9 positions match TRBD1. Unmatched junction bases numbered 8, after V lost 7 bases and J lost 4 bases. The germline V gene encodes CDR1 MGHDK and CDR2 SYGVNS. The CDR3 contains 14 residues.

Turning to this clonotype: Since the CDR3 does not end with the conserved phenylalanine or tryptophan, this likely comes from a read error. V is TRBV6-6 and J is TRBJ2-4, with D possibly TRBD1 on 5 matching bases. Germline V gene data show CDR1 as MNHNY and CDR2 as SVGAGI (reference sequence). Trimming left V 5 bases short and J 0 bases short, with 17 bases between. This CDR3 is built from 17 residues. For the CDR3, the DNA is TGTGCCAGCAGTCCACGACAGAATATGTTAGCCAAAAACATTCAGTACATC. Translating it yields CASSPRQNMLAKNIQYI.

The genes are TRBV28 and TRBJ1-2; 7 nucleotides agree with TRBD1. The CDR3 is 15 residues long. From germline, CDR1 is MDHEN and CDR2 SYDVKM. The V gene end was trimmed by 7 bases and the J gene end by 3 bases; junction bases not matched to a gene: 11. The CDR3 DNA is TGTGCCAGCACCGGAGTGGCCGACAGGGACTATGGCTACACCTTC. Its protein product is CASTGVADRDYGYTF.

Here the CDR3 DNA reads TGCAGCGCGAAGCGGGAGCTTATCGGGGAGCTGTTTTTT. Amino acids: CSAKRELIGELFF. The rearrangement links TRBV29-1 to TRBJ2-2, with TRBD2 matching 8 bases. This CDR3 is built from 13 residues. Germline V gives CDR1 SQVTM, CDR2 ANQGSEA. Germline trimming cut 7 bases from V and 7 bases from J; bases unmatched to any gene: 8.

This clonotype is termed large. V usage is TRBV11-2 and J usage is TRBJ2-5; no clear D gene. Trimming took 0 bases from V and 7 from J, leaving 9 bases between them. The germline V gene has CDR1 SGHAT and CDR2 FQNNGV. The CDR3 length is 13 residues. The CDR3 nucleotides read TGTGCCAGCAGCTTAGAATCCAAGGGGACCCAGTACTTC. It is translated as CASSLESKGTQYF.

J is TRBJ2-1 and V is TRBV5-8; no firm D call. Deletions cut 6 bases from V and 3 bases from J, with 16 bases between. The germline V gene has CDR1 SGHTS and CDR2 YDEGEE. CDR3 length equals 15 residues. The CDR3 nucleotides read TGTGCCAGCACCTTCCCAGGCTCGTTCTACAATGAGCAGTTCTTC. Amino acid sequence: CASTFPGSFYNEQFF.

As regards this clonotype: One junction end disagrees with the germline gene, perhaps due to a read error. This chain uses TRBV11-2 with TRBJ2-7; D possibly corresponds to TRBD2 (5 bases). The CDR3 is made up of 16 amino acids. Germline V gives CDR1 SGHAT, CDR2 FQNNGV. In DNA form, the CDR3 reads TGTGCCATCAGCACAGTAGTGGGAGAAGGTTCCTACGAGCAGTACTTC. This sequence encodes CAISTVVGEGSYEQYF.

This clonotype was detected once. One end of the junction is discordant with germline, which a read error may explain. As DNA, the CDR3 is TGTGCCATCAGTGAAAGACTAGCGGGAGGGAATTACTACCATGAGCAGTTCTTC. Protein sequence: CAISERLAGGNYYHEQFF. This chain links TRBV10-3 with TRBJ2-1; 14 nucleotides line up with TRBD2. Germline CDR1 reads ENHRY; CDR2 reads SYGVKD. CDR3 length: 18 amino acids.

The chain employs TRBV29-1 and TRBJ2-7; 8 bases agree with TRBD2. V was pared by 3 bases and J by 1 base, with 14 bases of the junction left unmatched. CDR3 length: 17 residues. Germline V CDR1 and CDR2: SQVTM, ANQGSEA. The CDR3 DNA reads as TGCAGCGTTGAGGAGTATAGCACAAGCGGGGGATCCTACGAGCAGTACTTC. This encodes CSVEEYSTSGGSYEQYF.

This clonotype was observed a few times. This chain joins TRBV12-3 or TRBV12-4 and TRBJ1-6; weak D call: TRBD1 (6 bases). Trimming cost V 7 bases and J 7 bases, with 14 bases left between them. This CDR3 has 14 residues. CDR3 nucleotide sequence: TGTGCCAGCACTCCGGGGCAGGGGAATTCACCCCTCCACTTT. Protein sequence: CASTPGQGNSPLHF.

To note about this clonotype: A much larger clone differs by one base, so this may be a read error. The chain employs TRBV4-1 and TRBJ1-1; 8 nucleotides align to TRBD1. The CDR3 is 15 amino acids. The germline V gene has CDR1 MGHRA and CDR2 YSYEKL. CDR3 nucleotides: TGCGCCAGGAGCCTAAGGGACAGGTGGGACACTGAAGCTTTCTTT. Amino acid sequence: CARSLRDRWDTEAFF.

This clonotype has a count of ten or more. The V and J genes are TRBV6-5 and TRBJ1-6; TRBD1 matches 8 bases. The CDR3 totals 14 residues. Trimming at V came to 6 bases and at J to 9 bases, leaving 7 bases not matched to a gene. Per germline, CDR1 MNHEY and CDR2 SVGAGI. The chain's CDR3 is CASRIRDRPSPLHF. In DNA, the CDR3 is TGTGCCAGCAGGATCCGGGACAGGCCTTCACCCCTCCACTTT.

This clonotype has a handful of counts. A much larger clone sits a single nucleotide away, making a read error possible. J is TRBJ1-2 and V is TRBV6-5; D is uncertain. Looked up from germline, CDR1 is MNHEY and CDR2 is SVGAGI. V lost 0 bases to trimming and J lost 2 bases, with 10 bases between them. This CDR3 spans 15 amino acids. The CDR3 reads CASSYSAQQNYGYTF. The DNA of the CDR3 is TGTGCCAGCAGTTACTCGGCCCAACAGAACTATGGCTACACCTTC.